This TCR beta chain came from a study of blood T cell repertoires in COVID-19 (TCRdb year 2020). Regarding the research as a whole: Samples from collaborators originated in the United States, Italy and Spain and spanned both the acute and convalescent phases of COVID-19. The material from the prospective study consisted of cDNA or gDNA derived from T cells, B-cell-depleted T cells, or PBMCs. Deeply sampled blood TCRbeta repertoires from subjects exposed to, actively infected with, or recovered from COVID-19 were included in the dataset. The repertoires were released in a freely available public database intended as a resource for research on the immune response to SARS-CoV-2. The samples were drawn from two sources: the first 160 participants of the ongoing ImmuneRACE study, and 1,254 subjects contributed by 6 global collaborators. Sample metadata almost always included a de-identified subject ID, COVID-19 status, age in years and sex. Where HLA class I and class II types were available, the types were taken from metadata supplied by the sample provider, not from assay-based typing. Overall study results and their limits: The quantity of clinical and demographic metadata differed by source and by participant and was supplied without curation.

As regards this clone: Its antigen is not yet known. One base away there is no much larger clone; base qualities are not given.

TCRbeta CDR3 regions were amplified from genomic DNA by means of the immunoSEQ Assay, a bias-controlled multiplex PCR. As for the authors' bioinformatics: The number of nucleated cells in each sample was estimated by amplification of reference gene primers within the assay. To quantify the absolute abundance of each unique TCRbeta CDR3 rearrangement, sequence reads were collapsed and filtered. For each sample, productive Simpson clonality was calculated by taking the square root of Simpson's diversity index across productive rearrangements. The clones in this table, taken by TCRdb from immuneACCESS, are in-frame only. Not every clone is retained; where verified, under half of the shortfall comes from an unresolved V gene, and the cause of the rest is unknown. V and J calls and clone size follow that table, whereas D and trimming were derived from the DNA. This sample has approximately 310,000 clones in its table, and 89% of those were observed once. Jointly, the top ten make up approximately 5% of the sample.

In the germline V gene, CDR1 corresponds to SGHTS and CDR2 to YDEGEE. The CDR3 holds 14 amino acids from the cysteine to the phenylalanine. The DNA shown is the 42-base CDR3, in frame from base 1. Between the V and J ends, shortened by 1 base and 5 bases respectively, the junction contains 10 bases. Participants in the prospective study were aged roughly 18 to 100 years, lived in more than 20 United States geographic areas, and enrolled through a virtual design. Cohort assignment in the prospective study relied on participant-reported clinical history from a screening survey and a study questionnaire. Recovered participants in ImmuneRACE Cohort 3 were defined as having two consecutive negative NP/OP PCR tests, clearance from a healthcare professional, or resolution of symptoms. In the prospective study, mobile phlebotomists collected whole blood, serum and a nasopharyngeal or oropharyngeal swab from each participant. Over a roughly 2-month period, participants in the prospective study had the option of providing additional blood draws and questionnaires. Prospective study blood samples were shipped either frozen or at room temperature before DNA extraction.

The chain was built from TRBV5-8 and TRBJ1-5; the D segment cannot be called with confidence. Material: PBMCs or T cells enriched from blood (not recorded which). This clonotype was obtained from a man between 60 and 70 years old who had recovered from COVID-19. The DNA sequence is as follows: TGTGCCAGCAGCTTGAGCGGAAATCATCAGCCCCAGCATTTT. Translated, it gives CASSLSGNHQPQHF.